The 24 T cell receptor beta chains below all came from one sample that was sequenced in a study of blood T cell repertoires in COVID-19. Only in-frame clones appear in the TCRdb table, and some are missing; sequencing was by immunoSEQ multiplex PCR. The sample gives about 200,000 clones, almost 90% of which show up once; approximately 1.5% is in the top ten. The specimen sequenced was peripheral blood. These receptors all come from a man between 18 and 35 years old with active or convalescent COVID-19.

CDR3 region: CASSTAGGTGYEKLFF. The DNA for the CDR3 is TGTGCCAGTAGTACTGCCGGAGGGACAGGGTATGAAAAACTGTTTTTT. The chain is built from TRBV19 and TRBJ1-4, with 9 bases lining up with TRBD1. CDR3 length: 16 residues. Germline V gives CDR1 LNHDA, CDR2 SQIVND (reference sequence). Germline trimming cut 4 bases from V and 6 bases from J; bases unmatched to any gene: 9.

The chain links TRBV18 to TRBJ2-7, with 7 bases aligning to TRBD2. The J segment lost 2 bases and the V segment lost 3 bases, leaving 7 bases of the junction unmatched. CDR3 length: 15 amino acids. CDR1 is KGHSH, CDR2 LQKENI, per germline. CDR3 DNA: TGTGCCAGCTCACCTATCGCGGGAGTAACCTACGAGCAGTACTTC. Protein: CASSPIAGVTYEQYF.

This sequence joins TRBV5-1 and TRBJ2-1; unclear D gene. V lost 0 bases and J 8 bases, leaving 12 bases between the germline ends. Looked up from germline, CDR1 is SGHRS and CDR2 is YFSETQ. This CDR3 spans 14 amino acids. The CDR3 DNA sequence: TGCGCCAGCAGCTTGGCCTCTAGTCTCGATGAGCAGTTCTTC. Its translation: CASSLASSLDEQFF. The whole variable domain, remainder taken from reference TRBV5-1 and TRBJ2-1, is KAGVTQTPRYLIKTRGQQVTLSCSPISGHRSVSWYQQTPGQGLQFLFEYFSETQRNKGNFPGRFSGRQFSNSRSEMNVSTLELGDSALYLCASSLASSLDEQFFGPGTRLTVL.

This chain uses TRBV19 with TRBJ2-5; 7 bases line up with TRBD1. This CDR3 comprises 15 residues. Germline loops: CDR1 LNHDA, CDR2 SQIVND (reference sequence). J gave up 4 bases and V 1 base, and 6 bases lay outside the gene matches. CDR3: CASSIGGQVGETQYF. The CDR3 DNA reads TGTGCCAGTAGTATAGGTGGACAGGTTGGAGAGACCCAGTACTTC.

V is TRBV5-5 and J is TRBJ1-5; the match to TRBD1 covers 9 bases. This CDR3 spans 15 amino acids. After removal of 0 bases from V and 7 bases from J, the junction contained 5 bases not matched to a gene. Germline loops: CDR1 SGHKS, CDR2 YYEKEE (reference sequence). CDR3 loop: CASSLAQGAEQPQHF. The CDR3 DNA follows: TGTGCCAGCAGCTTGGCACAGGGGGCGGAACAGCCCCAGCATTTT.

J is TRBJ1-4 and V is TRBV5-1; 9 nucleotides agree with TRBD1. Per germline, CDR1 SGHRS and CDR2 YFSETQ. This CDR3 is built from 17 residues. V shed 4 bases, J shed 8 bases, and the junction held 15 bases outside the gene matches. As DNA, the CDR3 is TGCGCCAGCAGCAGTCAGGGGACAGGGCTTCGAGGGGAAAAACTGTTTTTT. The encoded protein is CASSSQGTGLRGEKLFF.

This clone was observed once. The rearrangement links TRBV7-9 to TRBJ2-7, with TRBD2 identical over 8 bases. The length of the CDR3 is 13 residues. In germline, CDR1 is SEHNR, CDR2 FQNEAQ (reference sequence). J lost 11 bases, V lost 1 base, and 7 bases had no gene match. The CDR3 reads CASSLVASGRKYF. Written as DNA, the CDR3 is TGTGCCAGCAGCTTAGTTGCCAGCGGGAGAAAGTACTTC.

The chain has TRBV24-1 and TRBJ2-1; 10 bases are a match to TRBD1. The CDR3 totals 16 residues. Trimming at V came to 6 bases and at J to 2 bases, leaving 6 bases not matched to a gene. Germline-derived CDR1 and CDR2 are KGHDR and SFDVKD. The CDR3 DNA is TGTGCCACCAGTCGGGGACAGGGGATCGCCTACAATGAGCAGTTCTTC. Its translation: CATSRGQGIAYNEQFF.

The V gene is TRBV30, the J gene TRBJ1-1; 7 bases line up with TRBD1. From germline, CDR1 is GTSNPN and CDR2 SVGIG (reference sequence). The CDR3 runs 16 residues. The trim removed 5 bases at V and 1 base at J, leaving 13 bases unmatched. DNA for the CDR3: TGTGCCTGGGGATTTACAGGGGAAGGTGAGAACACTGAAGCTTTCTTT. Translated: CAWGFTGEGENTEAFF.

This clone appeared a single time. The CDR3 nucleotides are TGTGCCAGCAGCCAAGACGGACAGAAAACCTACGAGCAGTACTTC. It is translated as CASSQDGQKTYEQYF. The rearrangement uses TRBV3-1 (or the pseudogene TRBV3-2) and TRBJ2-7; the D gene is possibly TRBD1 (6 bases). Per germline, CDR1 LGHDT and CDR2 YNNKEL (reference sequence). The CDR3 runs 15 residues. V lost 0 bases, J lost 2 bases, and 11 bases lay in between.

The rearrangement links TRBV18 to TRBJ1-4, with D maybe TRBD1 (6 bases). Germline CDR1 and CDR2: KGHSH and LQKENI. This CDR3 has 15 residues. Trimming removed 3 bases from V and 7 bases from J, with 15 bases in between. The CDR3 nucleotides read TGTGCCAGCTCACCCCGTGAGGGGGTAATTGAAAAACTGTTTTTT. This encodes CASSPREGVIEKLFF.

V gene TRBV7-8 combines with J gene TRBJ1-2; perhaps TRBD1 as D (6 bases). The V gene lost 5 bases and the J gene lost 5 bases, with 18 bases spanning the gap. The CDR3 spans 15 residues. CDR1 SGHVS and CDR2 FQNEAQ come from the germline V gene. CDR3 residues: CASSPMGASPYGYTF. CDR3 bases: TGTGCCAGCAGCCCAATGGGGGCCTCTCCGTATGGCTACACCTTC.

The chain is built from TRBV19 and TRBJ1-5; D gene unclear. V was clipped by 3 bases and J by 2 bases, with 11 bases between them. Germline V gives CDR1 LNHDA, CDR2 SQIVND (reference sequence). The CDR3 totals 15 residues. The CDR3 region is CASSIDNGGNQPQHF. The DNA for the CDR3 is TGTGCCAGTAGTATCGACAACGGGGGCAATCAGCCCCAGCATTTT.

V usage is TRBV3-1 (or the pseudogene TRBV3-2) and J usage is TRBJ2-5, with TRBD2 matching over 13 bases. The V and J ends lost 0 bases and 1 base, in that order; junction bases with no gene match: 5. This CDR3 region has 18 residues. Germline V gene lookup returns CDR1 LGHDT and CDR2 YNNKEL (reference sequence). This chain's CDR3 is CASSQEAGTSGTQETQYF. The CDR3 coding sequence is TGTGCCAGCAGCCAAGAAGCGGGGACTAGCGGGACCCAAGAGACCCAGTACTTC.

This rearrangement joins TRBV10-2 to TRBJ1-3; the D gene is possibly TRBD1 (5 bases). The CDR3 totals 12 residues. V lost 3 bases, J lost 7 bases, and 7 bases lay in between. The germline CDR1 and CDR2 sequences are WSHSY and SAAADI. CDR3 protein: CASSEGANTIYF. The DNA for the CDR3 is TGCGCCAGCAGTGAAGGGGCCAACACCATATATTTT.

This sequence joins TRBV19 and TRBJ1-2, with TRBD1 matching 10 bases. This CDR3 has 17 residues. Per germline, CDR1 LNHDA and CDR2 SQIVND (reference sequence). V was clipped by 2 bases and J by 8 bases; unmatched bases: 14. The CDR3 sequence is CASSIRTGGSQMRGYTF. The CDR3 DNA reads TGTGCCAGTAGTATAAGGACAGGGGGGTCTCAGATGCGCGGCTACACCTTC. Full variable domain (missing parts from reference TRBV19 and TRBJ1-2): DGGITQSPKYLFRKEGQNVTLSCEQNLNHDAMYWYRQDPGQGLRLIYYSQIVNDFQKGDIAEGYSVSREKKESFPLTVTSAQKNPTAFYLCASSIRTGGSQMRGYTFGSGTRLTVV.

This clone was seen a single time. The gene calls are TRBV3-1 (or the pseudogene TRBV3-2) and TRBJ1-4; D is ambiguous. There are 13 residues in the CDR3. CDR1 and CDR2 from the germline V gene are LGHDT and YNNKEL (reference sequence). Trimming removed 6 bases at V and 5 bases at J, with 10 bases between. The CDR3 reads CASRASENEKLFF. CDR3 nucleotide sequence: TGTGCCAGCAGGGCCTCCGAAAATGAAAAACTGTTTTTT.

The V call is TRBV6-4, the J call TRBJ2-6, with 12 nucleotides matching TRBD2. The V gene end was trimmed by 6 bases and the J gene end by 0 bases; junction bases not matched to a gene: 3. This CDR3 contains 17 residues. Germline CDR1 reads MRHNA; CDR2 reads SNTAGT. The CDR3 here is CASSRTSGTSGANVLTF. CDR3 bases: TGTGCCAGCAGCCGGACTAGCGGGACCTCTGGGGCCAACGTCCTGACTTTC.

For the CDR3, the DNA is TGTGCCAGCAGCCTGTTGGACAGGGATAGCTATGGCTACACCTTC. It encodes CASSLLDRDSYGYTF. The chain employs TRBV4-2 and TRBJ1-2, with 8 bases aligning to TRBD1. After removal of 4 bases from V and 4 bases from J, the junction contained 8 bases not matched to a gene. From germline, CDR1 is LGHNA and CDR2 YNFKEQ. The CDR3 is 15 amino acids.

The chain combines TRBV2 with TRBJ1-1; 9 bases agree with TRBD1. CDR3 length: 14 residues. V shed 3 bases and J 3 bases; nucleotides not matched to a gene: 2. Germline lookup yields CDR1 SNHLY and CDR2 FYNNEI. The CDR3 is CASSETGGDTEAFF. In DNA form, the CDR3 reads TGTGCCAGCAGTGAGACAGGGGGGGACACTGAAGCTTTCTTT.

The chain couples TRBV27 to TRBJ2-7, with TRBD1 matching 8 bases. The CDR3 extends over 15 amino acids. V shed 6 bases, J shed 4 bases, and the junction held 11 bases outside the gene matches. Germline V gives CDR1 MNHEY, CDR2 SMNVEV (reference sequence). This chain's CDR3 is CASSQGTGSFYEQYF. In DNA form, the CDR3 reads TGTGCCAGCAGCCAGGGGACAGGTTCCTTTTACGAGCAGTACTTC.

The chain links TRBV5-5 to TRBJ2-3; 7 positions match TRBD2. This CDR3 contains 20 residues. Looked up from germline, CDR1 is SGHKS and CDR2 is YYEKEE (reference sequence). J lost 3 bases, V lost 0 bases, and 19 bases had no gene match. CDR3 protein: CASSLAGPYREGGPTDTQYF. In nucleotides, the CDR3 is TGTGCCAGCAGCTTGGCCGGTCCGTACCGAGAGGGAGGGCCGACAGATACGCAGTATTTT.

The genes are TRBV12-5 and TRBJ2-5; 10 positions agree with TRBD2. The V gene's germline CDR1 is LGHNT and CDR2 FRNRAP. This CDR3 region has 17 residues. V lost 2 bases, J lost 1 base, and 7 bases stayed unmatched. The DNA for the CDR3 is TGTGCTAGTGGTTTGATGAGCGGGGGGGCCATCCAAGAGACCCAGTACTTC. Amino acids: CASGLMSGGAIQETQYF.

The chain joins TRBV7-9 to TRBJ2-7; tentatively, D is TRBD2 (5 bases). V was pared by 4 bases and J by 5 bases, with 12 bases between. CDR3 length: 13 amino acids. Germline V gene data show CDR1 as SEHNR and CDR2 as FQNEAQ (reference sequence). CDR3 amino acids: CASSWRVQDEQYF. The CDR3, as DNA: TGTGCCAGCAGCTGGCGGGTTCAGGACGAGCAGTACTTC. Complete variable domain (other parts from reference TRBV7-9 and TRBJ2-7): DTGVSQNPRHKITKRGQNVTFRCDPISEHNRLYWYRQTLGQGPEFLTYFQNEAQLEKSRLLSDRFSAERPKGSFSTLEIQRTEQGDSAMYLCASSWRVQDEQYFGPGTRLTVT.